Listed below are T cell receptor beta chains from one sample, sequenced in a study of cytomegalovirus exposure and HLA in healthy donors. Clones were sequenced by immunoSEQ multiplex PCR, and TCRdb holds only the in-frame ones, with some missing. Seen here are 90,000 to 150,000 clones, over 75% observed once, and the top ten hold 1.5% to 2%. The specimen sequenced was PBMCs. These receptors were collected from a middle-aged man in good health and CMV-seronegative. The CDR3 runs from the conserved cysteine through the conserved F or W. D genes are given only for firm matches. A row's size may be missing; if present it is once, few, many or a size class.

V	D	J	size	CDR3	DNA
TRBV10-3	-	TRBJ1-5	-	CAISESRSRQPPRPQHF	TGTGCCATCAGTGAGTCACGGAGTCGACAGCCCCCTAGGCCCCAGCATTTT
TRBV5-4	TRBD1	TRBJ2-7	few	CASSTGQGAQGQYF	TGTGCCAGCAGCACCGGACAGGGGGCGCAGGGGCAGTACTTC
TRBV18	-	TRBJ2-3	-	CASSHSTTDTQYF	TGTGCCAGCTCACACAGCACCACAGATACGCAGTATTTT
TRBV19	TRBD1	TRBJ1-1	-	CASSNRQGGTEAFF	TGTGCCAGTAGTAACAGACAGGGTGGCACTGAAGCTTTCTTT
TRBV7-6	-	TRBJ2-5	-	CASSLYGLGETQYF	TGTGCCAGCAGCTTATACGGGTTGGGAGAGACCCAGTACTTC
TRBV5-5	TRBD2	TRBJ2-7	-	CASSWEQGTSYEQYF	TGTGCCAGCAGCTGGGAACAAGGGACTAGCTACGAGCAGTACTTC
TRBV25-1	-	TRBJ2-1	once	CASSEYKGSQFF	TGTGCCAGCAGTGAATATAAGGGGTCACAGTTCTTC
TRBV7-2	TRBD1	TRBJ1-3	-	CASSLTSADRVTSGNTIYF	TGTGCCAGCAGCTTAACATCGGCTGACAGGGTCACCTCTGGAAACACCATATATTTT
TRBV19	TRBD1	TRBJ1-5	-	CASSMGRGDNQPQHF	TGTGCCAGTAGTATGGGCAGGGGGGACAATCAGCCCCAGCATTTT
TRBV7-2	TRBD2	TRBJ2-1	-	CASSLERLLGLAGEQFF	TGTGCCAGCAGCTTAGAGCGGTTACTGGGTCTAGCGGGTGAGCAGTTCTTC
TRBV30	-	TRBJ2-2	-	CAWASSGTMSGELFF	TGTGCCTGGGCCTCCTCCGGGACAATGTCCGGGGAGCTGTTTTTT
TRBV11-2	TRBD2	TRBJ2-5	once	CASSDTGTSGGVGETQYF	TGTGCCAGCAGCGACACCGGGACTAGCGGGGGCGTGGGGGAGACCCAGTACTTC
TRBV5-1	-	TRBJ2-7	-	CASSLKGPGIDEQYF	TGCGCCAGCAGCTTGAAAGGTCCGGGGATTGACGAGCAGTACTTC
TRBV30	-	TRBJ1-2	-	CAWSFPQGSARDYGYTF	TGTGCCTGGAGTTTCCCACAGGGTTCCGCGCGGGACTATGGCTACACCTTC
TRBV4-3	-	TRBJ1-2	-	CASSQENSYGYTF	TGCGCCAGCAGCCAAGAAAACAGCTATGGCTACACCTTC
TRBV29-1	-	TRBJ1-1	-	CSVGVHNTEAFF	TGCAGCGTTGGAGTCCATAACACTGAAGCTTTCTTT
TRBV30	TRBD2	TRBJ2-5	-	CAWSVGVAGSKEEPYF	TGTGCCTGGAGTGTAGGGGTAGCGGGTTCGAAGGAGGAGCCGTACTTC
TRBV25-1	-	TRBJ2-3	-	CASSERGTADTQYF	TGTGCCAGCAGTGAGAGAGGGACTGCAGATACGCAGTATTTT
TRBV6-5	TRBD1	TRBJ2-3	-	CASSYGTGLDTQYF	TGTGCCAGCAGTTACGGGACAGGGTTAGATACGCAGTATTTT
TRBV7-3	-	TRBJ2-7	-	CASSFQYGYEQYF	TGTGCCAGCAGCTTCCAATACGGCTACGAGCAGTACTTC
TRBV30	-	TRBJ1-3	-	CAWFGQSSGNTIYF	TGTGCCTGGTTCGGACAGAGCTCTGGAAACACCATATATTTT
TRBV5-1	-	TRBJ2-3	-	CASSSETGRDTQYF	TGCGCCAGCAGCTCCGAGACGGGGAGGGATACGCAGTATTTT
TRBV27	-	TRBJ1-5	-	CASRSDRNPSANQPQHF	TGTGCCAGCCGGTCGGACAGAAACCCTTCCGCCAATCAGCCCCAGCATTTT
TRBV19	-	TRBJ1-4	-	CASTTGRRGLNEKLFF	TGTGCCAGTACAACGGGCAGAAGGGGGTTAAATGAAAAACTGTTTTTT
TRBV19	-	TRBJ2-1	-	CASSPSRDPGREFF	TGTGCCAGTAGTCCGTCTCGTGACCCGGGTAGAGAGTTCTTC
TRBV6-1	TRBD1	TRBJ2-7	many	CASSFETGSYEQYF	TGTGCCAGCAGTTTTGAGACAGGGTCCTACGAGCAGTACTTC
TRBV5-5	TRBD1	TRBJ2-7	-	CASSPGQATYEQYF	TGTGCCAGCAGCCCGGGACAGGCCACCTACGAGCAGTACTTC
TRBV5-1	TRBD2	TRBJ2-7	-	CASSTGLAGGRNGQYF	TGCGCCAGCAGCACGGGACTAGCGGGAGGGCGAAACGGGCAGTACTTC
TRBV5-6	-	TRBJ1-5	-	CASSRTTGTLNQPQHF	TGTGCCAGCAGCCGCACCACCGGGACACTGAATCAGCCCCAGCATTTT
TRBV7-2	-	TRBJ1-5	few	CASSPSTGFQPQHF	TGTGCCAGCAGCCCTAGCACAGGGTTTCAGCCCCAGCATTTT
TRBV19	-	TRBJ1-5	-	CASSVALGLKNQPQHF	TGTGCCAGTAGTGTTGCGTTGGGACTAAAAAATCAGCCCCAGCATTTT
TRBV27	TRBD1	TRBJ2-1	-	CASSTRQGKNVEQFF	TGTGCCAGCAGTACCCGACAGGGCAAAAACGTTGAGCAGTTCTTC
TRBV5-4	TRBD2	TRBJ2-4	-	CASSTSGREGNIQYF	TGTGCCAGCAGCACTAGCGGAAGGGAGGGAAACATTCAGTACTTC
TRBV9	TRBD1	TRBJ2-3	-	CASSALLGQGGSTQYF	TGTGCCAGCAGCGCCCTGTTGGGACAGGGAGGGTCTACGCAGTATTTT
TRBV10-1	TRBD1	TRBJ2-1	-	CASSPRGDREQFF	TGCGCCAGCAGCCCGAGAGGGGACAGAGAGCAGTTCTTC
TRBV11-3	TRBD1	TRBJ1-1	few	CASSSRQGGEAFF	TGTGCCAGCAGCTCTCGACAGGGTGGTGAAGCTTTCTTT
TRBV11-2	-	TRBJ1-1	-	CASSLGTVKNTEAFF	TGTGCCAGCAGCTTAGGGACAGTAAAGAACACTGAAGCTTTCTTT
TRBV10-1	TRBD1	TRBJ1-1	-	CASSGTGVDTEAFF	TGCGCCAGCAGCGGAACAGGGGTCGACACTGAAGCTTTCTTT
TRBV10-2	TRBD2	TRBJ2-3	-	CASSAWASGSTDTQYF	TGCGCCAGCAGTGCGTGGGCTAGCGGGAGCACAGATACGCAGTATTTT
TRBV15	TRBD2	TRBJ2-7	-	CATSRDLGGNYEQYF	TGTGCCACCAGCAGAGATCTCGGGGGGAACTACGAGCAGTACTTC